Here is one TCR beta chain with its context. The CDR3 runs to 15 residues. Trimming took 4 bases from V and 5 from J; bases not matched to a gene: 8. Germline CDR1 SGDLS, CDR2 YYNGEE. These data originate in a study of cytomegalovirus exposure and HLA in healthy donors. Study as a whole: When just under 400 donors were genotyped, approximately 80% of them were found to fall in the Caucasian-associated ancestry cluster.

Researchers ran the PCR with 60 Vbeta and 13 Jbeta primers. The assay was immunoSEQ multiplex PCR, and TCRdb's table has in-frame clones only and misses some. The top ten hold under 25% of the sample, which has about 82,000 clones, 55% to 70% seen once. This chain uses TRBV9 with TRBJ1-2; 10 nucleotides match TRBD1. Material for sequencing was PBMCs. The sequence derives from a woman in her forties or fifties in good health and CMV-seropositive. CDR3 nucleotide sequence: TGTGCCAGCAGCCCCATGACAGGGGGCGGGTATGGCTACACCTTC. Translated: CASSPMTGGGYGYTF.